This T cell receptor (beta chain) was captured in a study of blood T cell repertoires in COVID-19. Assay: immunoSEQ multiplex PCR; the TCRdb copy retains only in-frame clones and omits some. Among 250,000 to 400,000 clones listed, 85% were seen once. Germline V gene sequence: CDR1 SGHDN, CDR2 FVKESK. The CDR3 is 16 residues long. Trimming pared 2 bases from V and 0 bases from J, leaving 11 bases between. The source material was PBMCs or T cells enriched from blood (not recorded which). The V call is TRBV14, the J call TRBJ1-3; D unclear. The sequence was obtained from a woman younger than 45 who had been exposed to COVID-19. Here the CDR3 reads CASSQLTARSGNTIYF. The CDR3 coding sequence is TGTGCCAGCAGCCAACTCACAGCTCGCTCTGGAAACACCATATATTTT.